This TCR beta chain was captured in a study of CD8+CD57+ T cells in acquired aplastic anemia. Study-level background: When averaged, DNA from sorted CD4+ and CD8+ cells came to 2.5 to 4 ug.

The CDR3 loop spans 15 amino acids. Trimming pared 5 bases from V and 2 bases from J, leaving 16 bases between. TCR beta VDJ and CDR3 were profiled, and genomic DNA was the template. A single record per CDR3 protein comes from TCRdb applying MiXCR to the reads. The profile covers under 350,000 distinct CDR3 sequences, with 55% to 65% appearing a single time and approximately 8.2% taken by the ten largest. V and J are TRBV12-3 or TRBV12-4 and TRBJ2-7; TRBD2 is a possible D gene (5 bases). Input material: sorted CD4+, CD8+, or CD8+CD57+ T cells (not recorded which) from PBMCs. The TCR originated in a human donor with severe aplastic anemia or a healthy control (not recorded which). The CDR3 loop is CASSPTLGRTYEQYF. DNA of the CDR3: TGTGCCAGCAGTCCCACCTTGGGGAGAACCTACGAGCAGTACTTC.